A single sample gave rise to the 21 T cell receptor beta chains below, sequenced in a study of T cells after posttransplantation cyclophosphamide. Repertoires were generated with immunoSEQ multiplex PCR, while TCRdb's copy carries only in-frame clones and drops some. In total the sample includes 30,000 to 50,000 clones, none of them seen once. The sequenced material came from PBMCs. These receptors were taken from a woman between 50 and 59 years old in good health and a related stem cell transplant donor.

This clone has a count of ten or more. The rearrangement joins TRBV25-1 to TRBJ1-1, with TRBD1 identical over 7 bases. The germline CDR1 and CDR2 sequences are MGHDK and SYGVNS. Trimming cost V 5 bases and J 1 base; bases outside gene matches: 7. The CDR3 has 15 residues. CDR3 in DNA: TGTGCCAGCAGTACACTGAACAGGGGGAACACTGAAGCTTTCTTT. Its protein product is CASSTLNRGNTEAFF. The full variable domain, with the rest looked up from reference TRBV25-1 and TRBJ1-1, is EADIYQTPRYLVIGTGKKITLECSQTMGHDKMYWYQQDPGMELHLIHYSYGVNSTEKGDLSSESTVSRIRTEHFPLTLESARPSHTSQYLCASSTLNRGNTEAFFGQGTRLTVV.

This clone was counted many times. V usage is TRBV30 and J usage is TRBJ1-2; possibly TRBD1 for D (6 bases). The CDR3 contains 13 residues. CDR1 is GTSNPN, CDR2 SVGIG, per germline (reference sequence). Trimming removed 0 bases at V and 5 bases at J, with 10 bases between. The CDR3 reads CAWSVGRGYGYTF. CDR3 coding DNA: TGTGCCTGGAGTGTAGGCAGGGGATATGGCTACACCTTC.

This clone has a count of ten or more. The DNA for the CDR3 is TGTGCCAGCAGTTCCCTGGACGGGGAGTCCTACGAGCAGTACTTC. It translates to CASSSLDGESYEQYF. The rearrangement links TRBV28 to TRBJ2-7; the D gene is possibly TRBD2 (5 bases). This CDR3 comprises 15 residues. The germline gives CDR1 MDHEN, CDR2 SYDVKM. Between the trimmed V and J ends, which lost 4 bases and 1 base, there was a span of 14 bases. The whole variable domain, filled in from reference TRBV28 and TRBJ2-7, reads DVKVTQSSRYLVKRTGEKVFLECVQDMDHENMFWYRQDPGLGLRLIYFSYDVKMKEKGDIPEGYSVSREKKERFSLILESASTNQTSMYLCASSSLDGESYEQYFGPGTRLTVT.

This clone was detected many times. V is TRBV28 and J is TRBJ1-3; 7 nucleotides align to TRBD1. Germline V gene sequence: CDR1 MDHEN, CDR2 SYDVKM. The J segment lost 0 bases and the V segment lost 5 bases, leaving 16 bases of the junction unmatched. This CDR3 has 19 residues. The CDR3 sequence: CASSIGLGGGTDSGNTIYF. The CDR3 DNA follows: TGTGCCAGCAGTATCGGTCTCGGGGGTGGGACAGACTCTGGAAACACCATATATTTT. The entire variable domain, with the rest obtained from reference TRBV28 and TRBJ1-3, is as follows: DVKVTQSSRYLVKRTGEKVFLECVQDMDHENMFWYRQDPGLGLRLIYFSYDVKMKEKGDIPEGYSVSREKKERFSLILESASTNQTSMYLCASSIGLGGGTDSGNTIYFGEGSWLTVV.

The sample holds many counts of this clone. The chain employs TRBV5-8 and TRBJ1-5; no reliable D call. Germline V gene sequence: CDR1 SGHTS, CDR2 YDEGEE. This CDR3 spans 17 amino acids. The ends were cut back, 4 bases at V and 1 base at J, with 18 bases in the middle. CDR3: CASSHGRSFGSNQPQHF. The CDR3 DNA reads TGTGCCAGCAGCCATGGGAGGAGTTTTGGGAGCAATCAGCCCCAGCATTTT.

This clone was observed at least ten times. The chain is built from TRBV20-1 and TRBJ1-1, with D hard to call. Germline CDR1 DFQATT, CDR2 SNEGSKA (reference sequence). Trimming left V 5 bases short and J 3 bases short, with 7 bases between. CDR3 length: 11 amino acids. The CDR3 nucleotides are TGCAGTGCTGGACTATACACTGAAGCTTTCTTT. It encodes CSAGLYTEAFF.

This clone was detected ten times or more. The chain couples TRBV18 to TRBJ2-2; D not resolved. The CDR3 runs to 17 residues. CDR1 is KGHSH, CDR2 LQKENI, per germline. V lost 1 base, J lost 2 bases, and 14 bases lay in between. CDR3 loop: CASSPRSGASNTGELFF. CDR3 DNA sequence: TGTGCCAGCTCACCACGATCGGGTGCTTCTAACACCGGGGAGCTGTTTTTT.

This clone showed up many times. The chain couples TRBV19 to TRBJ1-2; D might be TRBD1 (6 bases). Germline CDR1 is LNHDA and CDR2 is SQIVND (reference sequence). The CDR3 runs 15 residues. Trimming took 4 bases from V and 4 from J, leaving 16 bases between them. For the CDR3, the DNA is TGTGCCAGTAGTACTGAGTCGACAGGCTTCTATGGCTACACCTTC. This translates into CASSTESTGFYGYTF.

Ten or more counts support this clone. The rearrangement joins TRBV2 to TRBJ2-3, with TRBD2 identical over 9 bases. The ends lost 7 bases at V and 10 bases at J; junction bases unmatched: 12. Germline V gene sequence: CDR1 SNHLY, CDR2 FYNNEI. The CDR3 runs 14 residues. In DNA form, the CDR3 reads TGTGCCAGCATGAGTAGCGGGGGACTAGGGGCGCAGTATTTT. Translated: CASMSSGGLGAQYF.

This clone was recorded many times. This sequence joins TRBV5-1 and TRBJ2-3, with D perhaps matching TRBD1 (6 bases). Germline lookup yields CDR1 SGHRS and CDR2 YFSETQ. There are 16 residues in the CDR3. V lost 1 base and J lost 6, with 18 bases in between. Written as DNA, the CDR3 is TGCGCCAGCAGCTTGCGACAGGAGGCCCACCGGGATACGCAGTATTTT. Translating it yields CASSLRQEAHRDTQYF. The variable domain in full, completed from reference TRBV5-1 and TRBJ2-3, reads KAGVTQTPRYLIKTRGQQVTLSCSPISGHRSVSWYQQTPGQGLQFLFEYFSETQRNKGNFPGRFSGRQFSNSRSEMNVSTLELGDSALYLCASSLRQEAHRDTQYFGPGTRLTVL.

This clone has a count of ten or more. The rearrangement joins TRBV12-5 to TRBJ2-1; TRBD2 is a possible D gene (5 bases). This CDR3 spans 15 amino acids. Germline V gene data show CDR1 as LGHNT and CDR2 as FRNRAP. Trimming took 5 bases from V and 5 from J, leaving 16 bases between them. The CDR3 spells CASGRGPQSHNEQFF. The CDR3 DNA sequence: TGTGCTAGTGGTCGAGGGCCCCAAAGCCACAATGAGCAGTTCTTC.

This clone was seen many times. The CDR3 protein is CASSLGTNSPLHF. CDR3 DNA sequence: TGTGCCAGCAGTTTAGGGACAAATTCACCCCTCCACTTT. The chain links TRBV27 to TRBJ1-6; D possibly corresponds to TRBD1 (6 bases). The CDR3 is 13 amino acids. Trimming left V 2 bases short and J 7 bases short, with 6 bases between. CDR1 is MNHEY and CDR2 is SMNVEV in the germline V gene (reference sequence).

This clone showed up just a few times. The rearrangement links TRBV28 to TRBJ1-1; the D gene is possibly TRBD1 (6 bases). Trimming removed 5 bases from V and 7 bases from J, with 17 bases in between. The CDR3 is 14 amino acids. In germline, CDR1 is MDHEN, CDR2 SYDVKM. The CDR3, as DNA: TGTGCCAGCAGTAGGGGGTATCAGGGGTTTGAAGCTTTCTTT. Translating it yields CASSRGYQGFEAFF. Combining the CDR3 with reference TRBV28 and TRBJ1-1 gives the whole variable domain DVKVTQSSRYLVKRTGEKVFLECVQDMDHENMFWYRQDPGLGLRLIYFSYDVKMKEKGDIPEGYSVSREKKERFSLILESASTNQTSMYLCASSRGYQGFEAFFGQGTRLTVV.

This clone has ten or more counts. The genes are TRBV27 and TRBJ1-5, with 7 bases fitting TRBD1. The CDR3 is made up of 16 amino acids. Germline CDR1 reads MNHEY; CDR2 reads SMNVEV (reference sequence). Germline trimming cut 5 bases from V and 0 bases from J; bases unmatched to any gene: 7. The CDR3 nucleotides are TGTGCCAGCAGTCCGGGGACAGTCTATAGCAATCAGCCCCAGCATTTT. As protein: CASSPGTVYSNQPQHF.

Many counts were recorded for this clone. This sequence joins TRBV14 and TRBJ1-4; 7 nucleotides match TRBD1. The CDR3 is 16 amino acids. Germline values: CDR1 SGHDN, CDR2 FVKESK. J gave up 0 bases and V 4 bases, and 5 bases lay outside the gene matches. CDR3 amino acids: CASSRGGLATNEKLFF. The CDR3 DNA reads TGTGCCAGCAGCCGAGGGGGCTTAGCAACTAATGAAAAACTGTTTTTT.

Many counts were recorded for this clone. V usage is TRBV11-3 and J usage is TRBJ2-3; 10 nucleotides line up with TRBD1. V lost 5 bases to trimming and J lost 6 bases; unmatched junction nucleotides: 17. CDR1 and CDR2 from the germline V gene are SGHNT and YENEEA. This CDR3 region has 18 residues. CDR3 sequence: CASSAGTGVSRGSDTQYF. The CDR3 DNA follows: TGTGCCAGCAGCGCCGGGACAGGGGTTTCGAGGGGATCGGATACGCAGTATTTT.

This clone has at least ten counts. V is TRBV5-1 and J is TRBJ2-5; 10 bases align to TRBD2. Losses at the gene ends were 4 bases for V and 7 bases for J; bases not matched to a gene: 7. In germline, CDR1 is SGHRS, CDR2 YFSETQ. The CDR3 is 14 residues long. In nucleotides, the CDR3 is TGCGCCAGCAGCCCCACTAGCGGGGTCGGGACCCAGTACTTC. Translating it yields CASSPTSGVGTQYF.

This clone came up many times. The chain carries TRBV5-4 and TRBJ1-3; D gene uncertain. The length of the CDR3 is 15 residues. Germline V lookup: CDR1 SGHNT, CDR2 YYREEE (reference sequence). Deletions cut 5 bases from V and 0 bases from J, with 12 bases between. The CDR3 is CASSSGSNSGNTIYF. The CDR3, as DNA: TGTGCCAGCAGTTCCGGGTCGAACTCTGGAAACACCATATATTTT.

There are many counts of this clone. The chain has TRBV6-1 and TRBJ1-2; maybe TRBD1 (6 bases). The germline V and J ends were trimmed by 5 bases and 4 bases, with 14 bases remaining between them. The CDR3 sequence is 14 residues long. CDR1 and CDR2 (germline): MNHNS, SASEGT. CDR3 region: CASSLGGAPYGYTF. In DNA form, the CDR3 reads TGTGCCAGCAGTTTAGGGGGGGCCCCCTATGGCTACACCTTC.

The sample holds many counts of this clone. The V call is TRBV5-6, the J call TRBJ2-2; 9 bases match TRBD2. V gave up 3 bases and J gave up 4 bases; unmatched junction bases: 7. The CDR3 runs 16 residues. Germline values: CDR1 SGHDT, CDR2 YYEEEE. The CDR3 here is CASSSGLAAVTGELFF. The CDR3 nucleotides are TGTGCCAGCAGCTCGGGACTAGCTGCAGTCACCGGGGAGCTGTTTTTT.

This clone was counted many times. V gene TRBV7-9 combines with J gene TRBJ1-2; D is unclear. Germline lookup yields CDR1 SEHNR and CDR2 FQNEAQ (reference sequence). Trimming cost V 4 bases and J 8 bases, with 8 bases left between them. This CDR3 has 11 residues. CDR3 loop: CASSSSLGYTF. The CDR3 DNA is TGTGCCAGCAGCTCCTCACTAGGCTACACCTTC. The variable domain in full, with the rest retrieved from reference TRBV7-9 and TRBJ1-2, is DTGVSQNPRHKITKRGQNVTFRCDPISEHNRLYWYRQTLGQGPEFLTYFQNEAQLEKSRLLSDRFSAERPKGSFSTLEIQRTEQGDSAMYLCASSSSLGYTFGSGTRLTVV.